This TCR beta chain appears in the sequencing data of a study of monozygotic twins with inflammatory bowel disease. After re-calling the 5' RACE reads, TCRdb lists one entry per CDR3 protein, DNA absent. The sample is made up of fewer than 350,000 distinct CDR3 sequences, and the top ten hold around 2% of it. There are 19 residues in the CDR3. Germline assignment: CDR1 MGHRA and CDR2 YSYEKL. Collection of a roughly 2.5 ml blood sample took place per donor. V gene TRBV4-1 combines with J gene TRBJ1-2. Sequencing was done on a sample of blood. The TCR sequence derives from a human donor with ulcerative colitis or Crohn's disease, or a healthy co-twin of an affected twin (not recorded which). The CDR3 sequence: CASSQEGGATITSNYGYTF.